This TCR beta chain was recorded in a study of shared clonotypes between healthy human individuals. General study findings and limits: Generation probabilities of non-shared clonotypes were lower (relative to those shared by all four donors). Only blood underwent sampling, and tissue repertoires likely differ. Sharing across four donors was highest in naive CD4 (approximately 5%) and lowest in memory CD8 (0.4%).

The CDR3 runs 13 residues. Germline assignment: CDR1 MDHEN and CDR2 SYDVKM. V was pared by 6 bases and J by 3 bases, with 3 bases of the junction left unmatched. Regarding this clone: Its antigen is not identified.

Researchers ran the assay at a deep level. Profiled with immunoSEQ multiplex PCR; TCRdb holds only in-frame clones, not every one. The top ten hold about 0.41% of the sample, which has approximately 2.3 million clones, just over 90% seen once. V and J are TRBV28 and TRBJ1-2, with 8 bases aligning to TRBD1. The TCR sequence derives from a man between 18 and 29 years old in good health. Some clones in this sample may be carry-over from other donors' samples. Material for sequencing was naive CD4+ T cells from PBMCs. Documented subset: CD45RA+ positively selected. CDR3: CASRLDRDYGYTF. CDR3 in DNA: TGTGCCAGCAGACTGGACAGGGACTATGGCTACACCTTC.